These 21 T cell receptor beta chains originate from one sample sequenced in a study of CD8+CD57+ T cells in acquired aplastic anemia. Profiling of TCR beta VDJ combinations and CDR3 sequences used genomic DNA as template. TCRdb used MiXCR to reprocess the reads, holding one entry per CDR3 protein. The data show about 210,000 distinct CDR3 sequences, roughly 33% seen once. The material sequenced was sorted CD4+, CD8+, or CD8+CD57+ T cells (not recorded which) from PBMCs. The receptors shown here come from a human donor in good health, serving as a control.

This clonotype was observed at least ten times. V gene TRBV10-3 combines with J gene TRBJ2-3, with D uncertain. Trimming removed 2 bases from V and 7 bases from J, with 19 bases in between. CDR1 is ENHRY, CDR2 SYGVKD, per germline. The CDR3 runs 16 residues. CDR3 amino acids: CAISENRPGTVNTQYF. CDR3 DNA: TGTGCCATCAGTGAGAATAGGCCCGGAACTGTTAATACGCAGTATTTT.

This clonotype was observed a handful of times. V is TRBV12-3 or TRBV12-4 and J is TRBJ2-2; D gene uncertain. V was shortened by 6 bases and J by 0 bases, with 8 bases between the two germline ends. The CDR3 loop spans 14 amino acids. The CDR3 DNA reads TGTGCCAGCAGCAAAATCGCGAACACCGGGGAGCTGTTTTTT. It specifies CASSKIANTGELFF.

This clonotype was counted ten times or more. The CDR3, as DNA: TGCGCCAGCAGCTTGGCCGATTCACGCCTAATGGCTGAAGCTTTCTTT. Its translation: CASSLADSRLMAEAFF. V gene TRBV5-1 combines with J gene TRBJ1-1; D is ambiguous. The CDR3 consists of 16 residues. Trimming took off 0 bases at V and 6 bases at J, with 18 bases between the two ends. Germline values: CDR1 SGHRS, CDR2 YFSETQ.

This clonotype has just one count. This may stem from a read error, because a much larger clone lies one nucleotide away. The chain employs TRBV7-8 and TRBJ2-1; TRBD2 matches at 9 bases. The CDR3 loop spans 17 amino acids. In germline, CDR1 is SGHVS, CDR2 FQNEAQ. The CDR3 sequence: CASSFPGTSRIYDEQFF. The DNA for the CDR3 is TGTGCCAGCAGCTTCCCCGGGACTAGCCGGATCTACGATGAGCAGTTCTTC.

This clonotype was counted ten times or more. The V and J genes are TRBV14 and TRBJ1-2; maybe TRBD1 (5 bases). CDR1 is SGHDN and CDR2 is FVKESK in the germline V gene. The CDR3 runs 16 residues. V lost 2 bases and J 4 bases, leaving 17 bases between the germline ends. The CDR3 region is CASSQSGTPVSYGYTF. Written as DNA, the CDR3 is TGTGCCAGCAGCCAATCCGGGACCCCGGTGAGCTATGGCTACACCTTC.

This clonotype was detected only once. A read error may produce the germline difference seen at one junction end. V gene TRBV3-1 combines with J gene TRBJ1-4; TRBD1 aligns across 8 bases. Germline V gene lookup returns CDR1 LGHDT and CDR2 YNNKEL (reference sequence). The CDR3 extends over 14 amino acids. DNA of the CDR3: TGTCCCAGCAGCCAGAATCAGGGGGCGCGTTCAGTGTTTTTT. Its protein is CPSSQNQGARSVFF. Filled out from reference TRBV3-1 and TRBJ1-4, the complete variable domain reads DTAVSQTPKYLVTQMGNDKSIKCEQNLGHDTMYWYKQDSKKFLKIMFSYNNKELIINETVPNRFSPKSPDKAHLNLHINSLELGDSAVYFCPSSQNQGARSVFFGSGTQLSVL.

This clonotype was seen many times. V and J are TRBV10-3 and TRBJ2-1; D possibly corresponds to TRBD2 (6 bases). Per the germline V gene, CDR1 is ENHRY and CDR2 is SYGVKD. This CDR3 is built from 15 residues. V lost 7 bases and J lost 0, with 13 bases in between. In DNA form, the CDR3 reads TGTGCCATCAAAGGTAGCGGAAGCTCCTACAATGAGCAGTTCTTC. Amino acid sequence: CAIKGSGSSYNEQFF.

The chain uses TRBV30 and TRBJ1-1, with TRBD1 matching 9 bases. The CDR3 sequence is 13 residues long. With 3 bases clipped from V and 4 bases from J, the junction kept 3 bases outside the gene matches. Looked up from germline, CDR1 is GTSNPN and CDR2 is SVGIG (reference sequence). CDR3 in amino acids: CAWRTGGGTEAFF. The CDR3 coding sequence is TGTGCCTGGAGGACAGGGGGAGGCACTGAAGCTTTCTTT. Looking up the rest from reference TRBV30 and TRBJ1-1 gives the full variable domain: SQTIHQWPATLVQPVGSPLSLECTVEGTSNPNLYWYRQAAGRGLQLLFYSVGIGQISSEVPQNLSASRPQDRQFILSSKKLLLSDSGFYLCAWRTGGGTEAFFGQGTRLTVV.

The chain recombines TRBV10-3 with TRBJ2-2, with D perhaps TRBD2 (7 bases). Trimming took off 5 bases at V and 7 bases at J, with 11 bases between the two ends. Germline CDR1 is ENHRY and CDR2 is SYGVKD. The CDR3 runs to 13 residues. The CDR3 DNA follows: TGTGCCATCAGTCGGGGGGCCGGCGGGGAGCTGTTTTTT. Protein product: CAISRGAGGELFF.

This clonotype came up many times. The chain has TRBV7-8 and TRBJ2-1; TRBD1 agrees at 7 bases. V shed 2 bases, J shed 5 bases, and the junction held 6 bases outside the gene matches. Germline-derived CDR1 and CDR2 are SGHVS and FQNEAQ. The CDR3 is 15 residues long. CDR3 in amino acids: CASSLPRDRHNEQFF. The DNA of the CDR3 is TGTGCCAGCAGCTTACCCCGGGACAGACACAATGAGCAGTTCTTC.

Of note for this clonotype: A much bigger clone sits one base away, suggesting this may be a read error. This sequence joins TRBV5-1 and TRBJ2-7; perhaps TRBD2 as D (6 bases). There are 14 residues in the CDR3. The germline gives CDR1 SGHRS, CDR2 YFSETQ. In nucleotides, the CDR3 is TGCGCCGGCAGCCAGCGACGGGAGTCCTACGAGCAGTACTTC. This sequence encodes CAGSQRRESYEQYF.

This clonotype occurred many times. V is TRBV7-9 and J is TRBJ1-1, with a tentative D call TRBD1 (6 bases). The germline V gene encodes CDR1 SEHNR and CDR2 FQNEAQ (reference sequence). CDR3 length: 17 amino acids. With 1 base removed from V and 0 bases from J, the gap between germline ends came to 15 bases. This chain's CDR3 is CASSLVPDRNMNTEAFF. CDR3 bases: TGTGCCAGCAGCTTAGTCCCGGACAGAAACATGAACACTGAAGCTTTCTTT. Together with reference TRBV7-9 and TRBJ1-1, the CDR3 gives the full variable domain: DTGVSQNPRHKITKRGQNVTFRCDPISEHNRLYWYRQTLGQGPEFLTYFQNEAQLEKSRLLSDRFSAERPKGSFSTLEIQRTEQGDSAMYLCASSLVPDRNMNTEAFFGQGTRLTVV.

This clonotype was counted only a few times. The gene calls are TRBV6-1 and TRBJ1-1, with 7 nucleotides matching TRBD1. Unmatched junction bases numbered 6, after V lost 4 bases and J lost 10 bases. Germline CDR1 reads MNHNS; CDR2 reads SASEGT. CDR3 length: 12 residues. CDR3 in amino acids: CASSGWTGSAFF. The CDR3 coding sequence is TGTGCCAGCAGTGGCTGGACAGGATCAGCTTTCTTT.

This chain links TRBV7-3 with TRBJ2-7, with 7 bases identical to TRBD2. The CDR3 spans 16 residues. V trimming: 8 bases; J trimming: 1 base; junction bases outside the gene matches: 14. The germline gives CDR1 SGHTA, CDR2 FQGTGA. The CDR3 DNA is TGTGCCAGCTCACTAACCCCTGCGGGAGCGTCCTACGAGCAGTACTTC. Its translation is CASSLTPAGASYEQYF.

The chain links TRBV20-1 to TRBJ2-1; the D is unclear. In germline, CDR1 is DFQATT, CDR2 SNEGSKA (reference sequence). This CDR3 is built from 14 residues. The V and J ends lost 3 bases and 6 bases respectively, with 15 bases between them. CDR3 DNA: TGCAGTGCTAGGGACCGGACCGTAAGCAATGAGCAGTTCTTC. Its protein is CSARDRTVSNEQFF.

This sequence joins TRBV12-3 or TRBV12-4 and TRBJ1-2; possible D gene TRBD1, 6 bases. V shed 6 bases and J shed 4 bases, with 12 bases lying between them. The CDR3 loop spans 13 amino acids. CDR3: CASSGGAFYGYTF. The CDR3 DNA follows: TGTGCCAGCAGCGGGGGGGCGTTCTATGGCTACACCTTC.

This clonotype was found many times. The V gene is TRBV13, the J gene TRBJ2-2; D is undetermined. Germline V lookup: CDR1 PRHDT, CDR2 FYEKMQ (reference sequence). The CDR3 consists of 12 residues. Between the trimmed V and J ends, which lost 5 bases and 1 base, there was a span of 2 bases. The CDR3 spells CASSQNTGELFF. CDR3 sequence (DNA): TGTGCCAGCAGCCAGAACACCGGGGAGCTGTTTTTT. Supplemented by reference TRBV13 and TRBJ2-2, the full variable domain reads AAGVIQSPRHLIKEKRETATLKCYPIPRHDTVYWYQQGPGQDPQFLISFYEKMQSDKGSIPDRFSAQQFSDYHSELNMSSLELGDSALYFCASSQNTGELFFGEGSRLTVL.

The sample holds many counts of this clonotype. The V and J genes are TRBV7-2 and TRBJ2-5; D tentatively fits TRBD1 or TRBD2 (7 bases each). This CDR3 is built from 14 residues. Trimming pared 4 bases from V and 6 bases from J, leaving 15 bases between. Looked up from germline, CDR1 is SGHTA and CDR2 is FQGNSA. CDR3 in DNA: TGTGCCAGCAGCTCCCCAGGGGGGGCACAGACCCAGTACTTC. Its translation: CASSSPGGAQTQYF. Drawing the rest from reference TRBV7-2 and TRBJ2-5, the complete variable domain is GAGVSQSPSNKVTEKGKDVELRCDPISGHTALYWYRQSLGQGLEFLIYFQGNSAPDKSGLPSDRFSAERTGGSVSTLTIQRTQQEDSAVYLCASSSPGGAQTQYFGPGTRLLVL.

The chain links TRBV11-2 to TRBJ1-2; the match to TRBD1 covers 8 bases. This CDR3 is 12 amino acids long. After removal of 8 bases from V and 8 bases from J, the junction contained 7 bases not matched to a gene. CDR1 SGHAT and CDR2 FQNNGV come from the germline V gene. DNA of the CDR3: TGTGCCAGCTCCGGACAGGGCGGCGGCTACACCTTC. Its translation is CASSGQGGGYTF. Full variable domain (outside the CDR3, taken from reference TRBV11-2 and TRBJ1-2): EAGVAQSPRYKIIEKRQSVAFWCNPISGHATLYWYQQILGQGPKLLIQFQNNGVVDDSQLPKDRFSAERLKGVDSTLKIQPAKLEDSAVYLCASSGQGGGYTFGSGTRLTVV.

The gene calls are TRBV5-1 and TRBJ2-5; D might be TRBD1 (6 bases). Germline CDR1 is SGHRS and CDR2 is YFSETQ. Deletions cut 4 bases from V and 5 bases from J, with 15 bases between. This CDR3 contains 14 residues. CDR3: CASSPGTLEETQYF. In nucleotides, the CDR3 is TGCGCCAGCAGCCCCGGGACACTGGAGGAGACCCAGTACTTC.

This clonotype was observed at least ten times. This sequence joins TRBV5-5 and TRBJ1-3, with 7 nucleotides matching TRBD1. Germline lookup yields CDR1 SGHKS and CDR2 YYEKEE (reference sequence). The CDR3 totals 13 residues. V lost 1 base and J lost 7; bases outside the gene matches: 2. The CDR3 protein is CASSLSRGNTIYF. The CDR3 coding sequence is TGTGCCAGCAGCTTGTCCAGGGGGAACACCATATATTTT.